These 19 T cell receptor beta chains share one sample of origin, sequenced in a study of T cell clones after liver transplantation. Some clones are missing from TCRdb's copy, which holds only in-frame ones; the method was immunoSEQ multiplex PCR. The profile shows fewer than 80,000 clones, approximately 81% of them singletons. The source material was CD4+ T cells from blood, sampled less than 50 months after liver transplant. The source is a human patient who received a liver transplant. Some T cells may be supplied by the graft donor.

This sequence joins TRBV7-2 and TRBJ1-4, with 9 bases that match TRBD1. CDR3 length: 14 residues. Germline V lookup: CDR1 SGHTA, CDR2 FQGNSA. The V and J ends lost 7 bases and 6 bases, in that order; junction bases with no gene match: 6. Written as DNA, the CDR3 is TGTGCCAGCACCTCGCGACAGGGGGATGAAAAACTGTTTTTT. Its translation is CASTSRQGDEKLFF.

The genes are TRBV19 and TRBJ2-5; TRBD2 aligns across 8 bases. Germline V lookup: CDR1 LNHDA, CDR2 SQIVND (reference sequence). The CDR3 spans 14 residues. Germline trimming cut 7 bases from V and 2 bases from J; bases unmatched to any gene: 6. CDR3: CASNSGGSQETQYF. The CDR3 DNA sequence: TGTGCCAGTAACAGCGGGGGTTCTCAAGAGACCCAGTACTTC. The entire variable domain, with the rest obtained from reference TRBV19 and TRBJ2-5, is as follows: DGGITQSPKYLFRKEGQNVTLSCEQNLNHDAMYWYRQDPGQGLRLIYYSQIVNDFQKGDIAEGYSVSREKKESFPLTVTSAQKNPTAFYLCASNSGGSQETQYFGPGTRLLVL.

In its sample, this clone was seen a few times. This sequence joins TRBV7-3 and TRBJ2-2, with 7 bases that match TRBD1. The ends lost 3 bases at V and 4 bases at J; junction bases unmatched: 2. The CDR3 spans 14 residues. Germline CDR1 is SGHTA and CDR2 is FQGTGA. The CDR3, as DNA: TGTGCCAGCAGCTTGGGACAGACCACCGGGGAGCTGTTTTTT. Translated: CASSLGQTTGELFF.

This chain connects TRBV7-2 to TRBJ2-7, with D perhaps TRBD1 (5 bases). The CDR3 has 14 residues. Per the germline V gene, CDR1 is SGHTA and CDR2 is FQGNSA. V was shortened by 6 bases and J by 7 bases, with 19 bases between the two germline ends. As DNA, the CDR3 is TGTGCCAGCAGTCCAACGACGGACAAGTGGGAGCAGTACTTC. Its protein product is CASSPTTDKWEQYF.

The table lists this clone with a count of one. This rearrangement joins TRBV6-5 to TRBJ2-5, with TRBD1 as a possible D gene (6 bases). Germline CDR1 is MNHEY and CDR2 is SVGAGI. This CDR3 comprises 16 residues. The V end was cut by 4 bases, the J end by 5 bases, with 20 bases between. The CDR3 sequence: CASSSHRLYRVETQYF. CDR3 coding DNA: TGTGCCAGCAGTTCCCACCGCCTATACAGGGTGGAGACCCAGTACTTC.

This sequence joins TRBV6-1 and TRBJ2-5; D is uncertain. Judging by the DNA end, TRBJ2-7 fits better; the J call may be wrong. CDR1 is MNHNS and CDR2 is SASEGT in the germline V gene. The CDR3 spans 14 residues. For the CDR3, the DNA is TGTGCCAGCAGTCAACTCAACTTTTCCTACGAGCAGTACTTC. The encoded protein is CASSQLNFSYEQYF.

In its sample, this clone was seen once. This chain links TRBV5-6 with TRBJ2-6, with D possibly TRBD1 on 5 matching bases. Germline CDR1 and CDR2: SGHDT and YYEEEE. The CDR3 is 15 residues long. Trimming took off 4 bases at V and 4 bases at J, with 12 bases between the two ends. The CDR3 region is CASSPQGLGANVLTF. The CDR3 bases are TGTGCCAGCAGCCCCCAGGGTTTAGGGGCCAACGTCCTGACTTTC.

The chain uses TRBV11-3 and TRBJ2-7, with unresolved D. The CDR3 is 14 amino acids. V lost 0 bases to trimming and J lost 3 bases, with 9 bases between them. Germline loops: CDR1 SGHNT, CDR2 YENEEA. In DNA form, the CDR3 reads TGTGCCAGCAGCTTAGATCATCCCCACTACGAGCAGTACTTC. Protein: CASSLDHPHYEQYF.

The count of this clone is one. The chain recombines TRBV5-1 with TRBJ2-3; D perhaps matches TRBD2 (5 bases). Per germline, CDR1 SGHRS and CDR2 YFSETQ. Deletions cut 2 bases from V and 6 bases from J, with 13 bases between. The CDR3 extends over 14 amino acids. Here the CDR3 reads CASSFGSSGDTQYF. DNA for the CDR3: TGCGCCAGCAGCTTTGGGAGTTCTGGGGATACGCAGTATTTT. Supplemented by reference TRBV5-1 and TRBJ2-3, the full variable domain reads KAGVTQTPRYLIKTRGQQVTLSCSPISGHRSVSWYQQTPGQGLQFLFEYFSETQRNKGNFPGRFSGRQFSNSRSEMNVSTLELGDSALYLCASSFGSSGDTQYFGPGTRLTVL.

The CDR3 nucleotides read TGTGCCAGCAGCTCCCGGGCGGGTGGTGAGCAGTTCTTC. This codes for CASSSRAGGEQFF. This sequence joins TRBV7-3 and TRBJ2-1; perhaps TRBD2 as D (5 bases). From germline, CDR1 is SGHTA and CDR2 FQGTGA. Trimming pared 4 bases from V and 9 bases from J, leaving 13 bases between. The CDR3 consists of 13 residues.

The chain employs TRBV15 and TRBJ1-5; 10 bases agree with TRBD1. The germline V gene has CDR1 LNHNV and CDR2 YYDKDF (reference sequence). The V segment lost 5 bases and the J segment 2 bases; nucleotides outside the gene matches: 0. This CDR3 has 14 amino acids. The CDR3 is CATSGTGGNQPQHF. The CDR3 nucleotides are TGTGCCACCAGCGGGACAGGGGGCAATCAGCCCCAGCATTTT.

The chain is built from TRBV28 and TRBJ2-2; 7 positions match TRBD1. The germline V gene has CDR1 MDHEN and CDR2 SYDVKM. CDR3 length equals 13 residues. Trimming took 9 bases from V and 4 from J; bases not matched to a gene: 5. Here the CDR3 DNA reads TGTGCCAGTATGAACAGGGGCACCGGGGAGCTGTTTTTT. Its protein product is CASMNRGTGELFF.

This rearrangement joins TRBV7-2 to TRBJ1-1; D might be TRBD1 (5 bases). Germline V CDR1 and CDR2: SGHTA, FQGNSA. Trimming removed 6 bases at V and 0 bases at J, with 8 bases between. CDR3 length equals 13 residues. DNA of the CDR3: TGTGCCAGCAGTCCGGACATGAACACTGAAGCTTTCTTT. It is translated as CASSPDMNTEAFF.

The chain has TRBV11-2 and TRBJ2-5; no clear D. This CDR3 is built from 13 residues. V lost 2 bases, J lost 1 base, and 5 bases lay in between. Germline CDR1 and CDR2: SGHAT and FQNNGV. This CDR3 is CASSLRVQETQYF. The CDR3 coding sequence is TGTGCCAGCAGCTTAAGGGTCCAAGAGACCCAGTACTTC. Supplemented by reference TRBV11-2 and TRBJ2-5, the full variable domain reads EAGVAQSPRYKIIEKRQSVAFWCNPISGHATLYWYQQILGQGPKLLIQFQNNGVVDDSQLPKDRFSAERLKGVDSTLKIQPAKLEDSAVYLCASSLRVQETQYFGPGTRLLVL.

The V and J genes are TRBV30 and TRBJ1-4; 8 bases line up with TRBD1. The germline gives CDR1 GTSNPN, CDR2 SVGIG (reference sequence). CDR3 length equals 15 residues. J gave up 8 bases and V 2 bases, and 10 bases lay outside the gene matches. The CDR3 here is CAWSTRTGFREKLFF. The CDR3 DNA reads as TGTGCCTGGAGTACCCGGACAGGGTTTCGGGAAAAACTGTTTTTT.

To note about this clone: Other DNA sequences in the same sample also yield this CDR3. This rearrangement joins TRBV29-1 to TRBJ2-3; the match to TRBD2 covers 11 bases. CDR3 size: 12 residues. The V gene end was trimmed by 7 bases and the J gene end by 5 bases; junction bases not matched to a gene: 2. Germline CDR1 SQVTM, CDR2 ANQGSEA. The DNA of the CDR3 is TGCAGCGCCGGGACTAGCGGAGATACGCAGTATTTT. It codes for CSAGTSGDTQYF.

The chain uses TRBV18 and TRBJ2-7; possible D gene TRBD1, 5 bases. The CDR3 sequence is 14 residues long. From germline, CDR1 is KGHSH and CDR2 LQKENI. V was cut by 2 bases and J by 4 bases, with 12 bases left in between. CDR3 sequence (DNA): TGTGCCAGCTCACCAGGCGTCGGACAATACGAGCAGTACTTC. Translation: CASSPGVGQYEQYF.

The rearrangement links TRBV18 to TRBJ2-1; D gene uncertain. The germline gives CDR1 KGHSH, CDR2 LQKENI. The CDR3 is 13 residues long. V gave up 0 bases and J gave up 12 bases, with 12 bases separating them. The CDR3 sequence is CASSPPQSPGQFF. The CDR3 nucleotides are TGTGCCAGCTCACCACCGCAATCTCCTGGGCAGTTCTTC.

Many counts were recorded for this clone. The rearrangement joins TRBV7-9 to TRBJ2-1; no reliable D call. The CDR3 runs 13 residues. Germline-derived CDR1 and CDR2 are SEHNR and FQNEAQ (reference sequence). The ends were cut back, 1 base at V and 5 bases at J, with 6 bases in the middle. CDR3 loop: CASSLGSHNEQFF. CDR3 nucleotide sequence: TGTGCCAGCAGCTTAGGTTCACACAATGAGCAGTTCTTC.